This record looks at one T cell receptor (beta chain) sequence and its context. The data were obtained in a study of blood T cell repertoires in COVID-19. Assay used: immunoSEQ multiplex PCR; TCRdb lists only in-frame clones, some missing. The sample records about 78,000 clones, approximately 89% being singletons. CDR1 and CDR2 from the germline V gene are SGHRS and YFSETQ. After removal of 2 bases from V and 2 bases from J, the junction contained 4 bases not matched to a gene. There are 14 residues in the CDR3. Sequenced sample: peripheral blood. This sequence joins TRBV5-1 and TRBJ2-7; 7 bases map to TRBD1. This clonotype originated in a man aged 50 or older with active or convalescent COVID-19. CDR3 loop: CASSFRDRAYEQYF. Here the CDR3 DNA reads TGCGCCAGCAGCTTCCGGGACAGAGCCTACGAGCAGTACTTC.